The 24 T cell receptor beta chains in this list originate from one sample, sequenced in a study of T cells in Graves' hyperthyroidism and ophthalmopathy. It was RNA transcripts that yielded the amplified TCR beta CDR3 regions. First-round RT-PCR of the TCR CDR3 relied on the HTBI primer set. TCRdb called the multiplex PCR reads again in MiXCR, with one record for every CDR3 protein. This repertoire shows 600,000 to 700,000 distinct CDR3 sequences, approximately 42% found once; its top ten account for under 8%. What was sequenced was peripheral blood or thyroid tissue (not recorded which). These receptors were obtained from an adult man with Graves' disease, either hyperthyroidism or ophthalmopathy (not recorded which).

As regards this clonotype: The junction departs from the called germline gene at one end, perhaps through a read error. The rearrangement joins TRBV11-3 to TRBJ2-5; 13 nucleotides line up with TRBD2. The V gene's germline CDR1 is SGHNT and CDR2 YENEEA. This CDR3 has 16 amino acids. The CDR3 spells CAGSQGTSGNGKTQYF. The CDR3 DNA reads TGTGCCGGCAGCCAAGGGACTAGCGGGAATGGCAAGACCCAGTACTTC.

V and J are TRBV29-1 and TRBJ2-7; 8 nucleotides agree with TRBD1. The germline CDR1 and CDR2 sequences are SQVTM and ANQGSEA. The CDR3 loop spans 16 amino acids. Trimming removed 5 bases from V and 3 bases from J; junction bases left unmatched: 15. The CDR3 reads CSVYIPLDRGGYEQYF. The CDR3 bases are TGCAGCGTTTATATCCCCCTCGACAGGGGAGGCTACGAGCAGTACTTC.

The V and J genes are TRBV6-1 and TRBJ1-2, with unresolved D. CDR1 is MNHNS, CDR2 SASEGT, per germline. Trimming took 5 bases from V and 2 from J, leaving 12 bases between them. The CDR3 has 14 residues. CDR3 loop: CASSKVRLNYGYTF. The DNA for the CDR3 is TGTGCCAGCAGTAAGGTGCGGTTAAACTATGGCTACACCTTC.

J is TRBJ1-4 and V is TRBV6-2 or TRBV6-3; D remains ambiguous. Trimming removed 7 bases at V and 8 bases at J, with 11 bases between. Looked up from germline, CDR1 is MNHEY and CDR2 is SVGEGT. This CDR3 is built from 12 residues. CDR3 nucleotide sequence: TGTGCCAGCACCTCGGAAGGGGAAAAACTGTTTTTT. This encodes CASTSEGEKLFF.

This chain joins TRBV6-1 and TRBJ1-2; possible D gene TRBD1, 5 bases. Deletions cut 8 bases from V and 2 bases from J, with 9 bases between. Germline CDR1 and CDR2: MNHNS and SASEGT. CDR3 size: 12 residues. CDR3 DNA sequence: TGTGCCAGCGTCAGGGAGAACTATGGCTACACCTTC. Residues: CASVRENYGYTF.

The chain uses TRBV6-5 and TRBJ2-5, with D possibly called TRBD1 or TRBD2 (5 bases each). The CDR3 spans 13 residues. The germline V gene has CDR1 MNHEY and CDR2 SVGAGI. The ends were cut back, 2 bases at V and 4 bases at J, with 8 bases in the middle. CDR3 DNA: TGTGCCAGCAGTTACGGTGGGACAGAGACCCAGTACTTC. Protein: CASSYGGTETQYF.

V is TRBV20-1 and J is TRBJ1-2; D is uncertain. V was pared by 1 base and J by 7 bases, with 7 bases between. Germline V lookup: CDR1 DFQATT, CDR2 SNEGSKA (reference sequence). This CDR3 has 11 amino acids. CDR3 nucleotide sequence: TGCAGTGCTAGAGTCAAGGCTGGCTACACCTTC. It encodes CSARVKAGYTF.

This chain links TRBV19 with TRBJ2-6, with D perhaps TRBD1 (6 bases). Trimming took 9 bases from V and 0 from J, leaving 27 bases between them. Germline CDR1 and CDR2: LNHDA and SQIVND (reference sequence). The CDR3 length is 20 residues. CDR3 nucleotides: TGTGCCAGCACAAACCCTGGGGGTACGTACAGGGCCTCTGGGGCCAACGTCCTGACTTTC. Encoded protein: CASTNPGGTYRASGANVLTF. Full variable domain (outside the CDR3, taken from reference TRBV19 and TRBJ2-6): DGGITQSPKYLFRKEGQNVTLSCEQNLNHDAMYWYRQDPGQGLRLIYYSQIVNDFQKGDIAEGYSVSREKKESFPLTVTSAQKNPTAFYLCASTNPGGTYRASGANVLTFGAGSRLTVL.

V is TRBV14 and J is TRBJ2-7; 14 bases map to TRBD2. The germline V gene has CDR1 SGHDN and CDR2 FVKESK. The CDR3 loop spans 18 amino acids. Germline trimming cut 5 bases from V and 2 bases from J; bases unmatched to any gene: 11. DNA for the CDR3: TGTGCCAGCAGCTCTGGGACTAGCGGGAGTGGAAAAGCCTACGAGCAGTACTTC. Protein: CASSSGTSGSGKAYEQYF.

V usage is TRBV24-1 and J usage is TRBJ2-7; 11 positions agree with TRBD2. Germline-derived CDR1 and CDR2 are KGHDR and SFDVKD. The CDR3 runs 17 residues. V was pared by 4 bases and J by 5 bases, with 12 bases of the junction left unmatched. The CDR3, as DNA: TGTGCCACCAGTGACCCTGCTAGCGGGGGGCATAGGAACGAGCAGTACTTC. Translated, it gives CATSDPASGGHRNEQYF.

V usage is TRBV10-3 and J usage is TRBJ2-2; D is ambiguous. The CDR3 is made up of 12 amino acids. Germline V gene data show CDR1 as ENHRY and CDR2 as SYGVKD. V lost 10 bases and J 4 bases, leaving 10 bases between the germline ends. The CDR3 bases are TGTGCCAGTCAAAGAGTCACCGGGGAGCTGTTTTTT. As protein: CASQRVTGELFF.

J is TRBJ1-4 and V is TRBV19; 8 positions agree with TRBD1. J gave up 7 bases and V 3 bases, and 7 bases lay outside the gene matches. The CDR3 extends over 15 amino acids. Germline lookup yields CDR1 LNHDA and CDR2 SQIVND (reference sequence). The CDR3 sequence: CASSIQGANTEKLFF. The CDR3 DNA sequence: TGTGCCAGTAGTATCCAGGGGGCAAACACTGAAAAACTGTTTTTT.

This chain links TRBV12-3 or TRBV12-4 with TRBJ1-6, with D possibly TRBD1 on 6 matching bases. The V and J ends lost 6 bases and 7 bases respectively, with 13 bases between them. CDR3 length: 14 amino acids. The CDR3 DNA is TGTGCCAGCAGCCCGGGACACCGAAATTCACCCCTCCACTTT. Translated: CASSPGHRNSPLHF.

This chain links TRBV20-1 with TRBJ1-4; 7 bases map to TRBD1. The length of the CDR3 is 16 residues. Germline values: CDR1 DFQATT, CDR2 SNEGSKA (reference sequence). J lost 2 bases, V lost 3 bases, and 9 bases had no gene match. CDR3 region: CSARGRDSLTNEKLFF. The CDR3, as DNA: TGCAGTGCTAGGGGCCGGGACAGCCTCACTAATGAAAAACTGTTTTTT.

This chain uses TRBV7-9 with TRBJ2-7; 7 nucleotides align to TRBD1. This CDR3 is built from 14 residues. Germline values: CDR1 SEHNR, CDR2 FQNEAQ (reference sequence). Losses at the gene ends were 5 bases for V and 2 bases for J; bases not matched to a gene: 6. Here the CDR3 reads CASSQGDSPYEQYF. In DNA, the CDR3 is TGTGCCAGCAGCCAAGGGGACAGTCCCTACGAGCAGTACTTC.

This clonotype was counted at least ten times. The chain joins TRBV20-1 to TRBJ1-4; no clear D. V was trimmed by 5 bases and J by 5 bases, leaving 12 bases between them. Germline V gene data show CDR1 as DFQATT and CDR2 as SNEGSKA (reference sequence). This CDR3 is built from 13 residues. CDR3 sequence reads: CSAREGPNEKLFF. Here the CDR3 DNA reads TGCAGTGCTCGCGAAGGGCCGAATGAAAAACTGTTTTTT.

The gene calls are TRBV10-2 and TRBJ1-5; a possible D gene is TRBD1 (6 bases). The CDR3 sequence is 12 residues long. CDR1 and CDR2 from the germline V gene are WSHSY and SAAADI. V was shortened by 10 bases and J by 11 bases, with 18 bases between the two germline ends. The DNA for the CDR3 is TGCGCCACCTCGACAGGCCTTATAGCCCAGCATTTT. Translation: CATSTGLIAQHF.

J is TRBJ1-5 and V is TRBV6-5, with D possibly being TRBD1 (5 bases). The CDR3 consists of 16 residues. V was clipped by 6 bases and J by 4 bases, with 19 bases between them. Per germline, CDR1 MNHEY and CDR2 SVGAGI. The CDR3 protein is CASRQGLGPGNQPQHF. Here the CDR3 DNA reads TGTGCCAGCAGACAAGGGTTGGGACCTGGGAATCAGCCCCAGCATTTT.

This chain connects TRBV12-3 or TRBV12-4 to TRBJ1-6; possible D gene TRBD1, 5 bases. This CDR3 comprises 14 residues. Trimming shortened V by 6 bases and J by 11 bases, and 17 bases separated the two germline ends. CDR3 in amino acids: CASSALGLAAPLHF. The CDR3 coding sequence is TGTGCCAGCAGCGCCCTGGGACTAGCGGCACCCCTCCACTTT.

Comments on this clonotype: A much larger clonotype is one base distant, so this may be a read error. In nucleotides, the CDR3 is TGTGCCAGCAGCTTGACGTCTCCCCGCGGGGCTCTCTTT. Its protein product is CASSLTSPRGALF. The chain recombines TRBV7-9 with TRBJ1-1; possible D gene TRBD1, 5 bases. The CDR3 covers 13 residues. In germline, CDR1 is SEHNR, CDR2 FQNEAQ (reference sequence).

The V and J genes are TRBV7-2 and TRBJ2-5; TRBD2 might be the D (5 bases). The CDR3 is 15 amino acids. The germline V gene has CDR1 SGHTA and CDR2 FQGNSA. The germline V and J ends were trimmed by 5 bases and 5 bases, with 18 bases remaining between them. As DNA, the CDR3 is TGTGCCAGCAGCAGCACACCTTCCCGAGGGGAGACCCAGTACTTC. Amino acid sequence: CASSSTPSRGETQYF.

This clonotype was seen only a few times. Given a much more abundant clone one base away, this may be a read error. The chain is built from TRBV14 and TRBJ1-5; a weak D match, TRBD1 (6 bases). Germline V CDR1 and CDR2: SGHDN, FVKESK. V shed 6 bases and J shed 3 bases, with 9 bases lying between them. The CDR3 is made up of 13 amino acids. This CDR3 reads CASSGGPNQPQHF. CDR3 DNA sequence: TGTGCCAGCAGTGGGGGGCCCAATCAGCCCCAGCATTTT.

About this clonotype: Since a much larger clone is just one base distant, this may be a read error. This chain joins TRBV15 and TRBJ2-5; 9 bases agree with TRBD1. V was pared by 0 bases and J by 5 bases, with 16 bases of the junction left unmatched. This CDR3 is built from 19 residues. Germline loops: CDR1 LNHNV, CDR2 YYDKDF (reference sequence). For the CDR3, the DNA is TGTGCCACCAGCAGAGATCGGGACAGGGATCCGTGGACGAGTGAGACCCAGTACTTC. Translation gives CATSRDRDRDPWTSETQYF.

The chain's CDR3 is CASRGVRDYGYTF. The CDR3 DNA follows: TGTGCCAGCAGGGGGGTGAGGGATTATGGCTACACCTTC. The chain is built from TRBV2 and TRBJ1-2, with a weak D call TRBD1 (5 bases). Trimming took 6 bases from V and 5 from J, leaving 13 bases between them. The CDR3 contains 13 residues. CDR1 and CDR2 from the germline V gene are SNHLY and FYNNEI. The full variable domain, rest sourced from reference TRBV2 and TRBJ1-2, is EPEVTQTPSHQVTQMGQEVILRCVPISNHLYFYWYRQILGQKVEFLVSFYNNEISEKSEIFDDQFSVERPDGSNFTLKIRSTKLEDSAMYFCASRGVRDYGYTFGSGTRLTVV.